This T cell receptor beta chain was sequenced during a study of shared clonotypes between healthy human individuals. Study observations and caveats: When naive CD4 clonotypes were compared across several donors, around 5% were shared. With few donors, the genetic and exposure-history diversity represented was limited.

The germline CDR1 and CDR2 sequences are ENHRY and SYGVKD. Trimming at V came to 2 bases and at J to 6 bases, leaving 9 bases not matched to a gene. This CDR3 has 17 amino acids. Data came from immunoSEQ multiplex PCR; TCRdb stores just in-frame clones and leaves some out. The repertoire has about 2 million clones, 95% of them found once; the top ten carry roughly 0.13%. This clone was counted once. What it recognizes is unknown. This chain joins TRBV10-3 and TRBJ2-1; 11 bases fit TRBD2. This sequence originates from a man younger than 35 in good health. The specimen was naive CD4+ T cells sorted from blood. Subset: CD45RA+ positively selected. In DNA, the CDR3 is TGTGCCATCAGTGAGAGTAGCGGGAGGGTCTTGGGCAATGAGCAGTTCTTC. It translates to CAISESSGRVLGNEQFF.